This T cell receptor beta chain was obtained from a study of T-cell memory formation after mild COVID-19. Trimming stripped 0 bases from V and 0 bases from J, with 7 bases between. CDR3 length: 14 amino acids. CDR1 is SGHRS, CDR2 YFSETQ, per germline. This clonotype was seen at least ten times. TCRalpha and TCRbeta libraries used 5'RACE with constant-segment primers and UMIs. Each CDR3 protein gets one entry after TCRdb re-called the 5' RACE reads with MiXCR. In the table there are 130,000 to 150,000 distinct CDR3 sequences, 6% to 6.5% of which are singletons. Sequenced sample: PBMCs or a T cell subset sorted from them (not recorded which). The V call is TRBV5-1, the J call TRBJ2-7, with D possibly TRBD2 on 5 matching bases. The receptor comes from an adult woman who had mild COVID-19 (a few samples of this study predate the infection). Cell type and time point are not known. The CDR3 sequence: CASSLAGNSYEQYF. The DNA of the CDR3 is TGCGCCAGCAGCTTGGCGGGAAACTCCTACGAGCAGTACTTC. The variable domain in full, with the rest retrieved from reference TRBV5-1 and TRBJ2-7, is KAGVTQTPRYLIKTRGQQVTLSCSPISGHRSVSWYQQTPGQGLQFLFEYFSETQRNKGNFPGRFSGRQFSNSRSEMNVSTLELGDSALYLCASSLAGNSYEQYFGPGTRLTVT.